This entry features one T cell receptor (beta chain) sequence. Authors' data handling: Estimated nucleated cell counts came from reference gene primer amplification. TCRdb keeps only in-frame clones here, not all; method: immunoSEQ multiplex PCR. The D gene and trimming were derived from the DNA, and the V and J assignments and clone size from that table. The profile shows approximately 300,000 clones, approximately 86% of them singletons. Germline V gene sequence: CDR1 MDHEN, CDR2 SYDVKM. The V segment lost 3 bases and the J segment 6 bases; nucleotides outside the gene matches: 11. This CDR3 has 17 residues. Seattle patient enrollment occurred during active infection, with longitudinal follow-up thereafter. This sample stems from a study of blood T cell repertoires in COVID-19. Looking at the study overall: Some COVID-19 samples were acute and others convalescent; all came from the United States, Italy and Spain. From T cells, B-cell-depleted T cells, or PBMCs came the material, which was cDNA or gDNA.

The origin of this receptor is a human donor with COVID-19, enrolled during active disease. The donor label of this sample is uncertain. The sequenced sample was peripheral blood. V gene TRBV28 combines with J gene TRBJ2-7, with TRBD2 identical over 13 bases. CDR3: CASSFLGRTSGSLEQYF. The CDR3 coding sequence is TGTGCCAGCAGTTTTTTGGGAAGGACTAGCGGGAGTCTCGAGCAGTACTTC.